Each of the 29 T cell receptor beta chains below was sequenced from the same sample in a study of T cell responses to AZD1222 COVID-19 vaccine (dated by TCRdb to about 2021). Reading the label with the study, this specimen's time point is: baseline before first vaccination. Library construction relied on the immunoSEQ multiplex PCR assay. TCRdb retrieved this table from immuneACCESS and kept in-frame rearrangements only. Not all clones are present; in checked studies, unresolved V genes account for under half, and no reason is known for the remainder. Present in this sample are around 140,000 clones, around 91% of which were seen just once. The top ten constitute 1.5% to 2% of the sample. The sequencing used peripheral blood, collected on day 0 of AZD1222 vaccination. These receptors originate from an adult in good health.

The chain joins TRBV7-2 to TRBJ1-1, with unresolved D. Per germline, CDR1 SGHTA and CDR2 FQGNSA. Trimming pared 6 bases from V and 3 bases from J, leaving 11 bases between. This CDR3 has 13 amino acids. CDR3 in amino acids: CASSHGGDTEAFF. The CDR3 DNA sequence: TGTGCCAGCAGTCATGGTGGGGACACTGAAGCTTTCTTT.

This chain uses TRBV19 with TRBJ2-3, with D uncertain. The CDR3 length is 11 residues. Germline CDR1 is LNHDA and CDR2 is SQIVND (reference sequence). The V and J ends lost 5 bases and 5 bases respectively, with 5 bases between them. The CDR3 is CASSLGDTQYF. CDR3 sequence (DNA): TGTGCCAGTAGTCTCGGAGATACGCAGTATTTT.

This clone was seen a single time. CDR3 DNA: TGTGCCAGCCGCCCGCAGTCGAACACTGAAGCTTTCTTT. This sequence encodes CASRPQSNTEAFF. The gene calls are TRBV18 and TRBJ1-1; unclear D gene. Germline V gene lookup returns CDR1 KGHSH and CDR2 LQKENI. This CDR3 has 13 amino acids. Trimming cost V 8 bases and J 1 base, with 11 bases left between them.

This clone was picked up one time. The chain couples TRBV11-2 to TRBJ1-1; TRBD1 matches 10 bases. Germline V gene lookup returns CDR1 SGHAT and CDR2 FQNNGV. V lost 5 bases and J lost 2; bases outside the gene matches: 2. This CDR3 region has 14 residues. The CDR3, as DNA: TGTGCCAGCAGCCGGGACAGGGGAAACACTGAAGCTTTCTTT. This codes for CASSRDRGNTEAFF.

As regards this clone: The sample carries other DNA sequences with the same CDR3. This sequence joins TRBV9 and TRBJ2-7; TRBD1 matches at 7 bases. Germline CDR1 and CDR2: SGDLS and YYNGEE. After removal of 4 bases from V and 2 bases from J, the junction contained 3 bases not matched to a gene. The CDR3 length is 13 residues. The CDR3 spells CASSPQGAYEQYF. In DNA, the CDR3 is TGTGCCAGCAGCCCCCAGGGGGCCTACGAGCAGTACTTC.

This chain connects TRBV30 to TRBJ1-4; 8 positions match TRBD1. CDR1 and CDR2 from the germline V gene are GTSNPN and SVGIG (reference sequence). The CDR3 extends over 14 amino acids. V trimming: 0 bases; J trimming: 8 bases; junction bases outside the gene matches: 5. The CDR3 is CAWSVRTGREKLFF. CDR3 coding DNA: TGTGCCTGGAGTGTACGGACAGGGAGGGAAAAACTGTTTTTT.

In DNA, the CDR3 is TGTGCCAGCTCACCAGCAACAGGGAGCAATGAGCAGTTCTTC. It codes for CASSPATGSNEQFF. The gene calls are TRBV18 and TRBJ2-1, with D possibly matching TRBD1 (6 bases). V lost 2 bases and J 6 bases, leaving 11 bases between the germline ends. CDR1 is KGHSH and CDR2 is LQKENI in the germline V gene. The CDR3 extends over 14 amino acids.

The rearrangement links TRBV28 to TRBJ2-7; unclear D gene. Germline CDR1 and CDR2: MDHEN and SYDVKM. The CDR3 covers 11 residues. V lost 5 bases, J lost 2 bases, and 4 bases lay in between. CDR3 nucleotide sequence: TGTGCCAGCAGTGATCCCTACGAGCAGTACTTC. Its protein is CASSDPYEQYF.

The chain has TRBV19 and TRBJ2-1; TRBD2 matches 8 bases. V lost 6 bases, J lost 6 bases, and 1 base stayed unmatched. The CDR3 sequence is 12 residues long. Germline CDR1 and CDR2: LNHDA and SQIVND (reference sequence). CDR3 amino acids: CASRSGGNEQFF. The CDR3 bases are TGTGCCAGTAGAAGCGGGGGCAATGAGCAGTTCTTC.

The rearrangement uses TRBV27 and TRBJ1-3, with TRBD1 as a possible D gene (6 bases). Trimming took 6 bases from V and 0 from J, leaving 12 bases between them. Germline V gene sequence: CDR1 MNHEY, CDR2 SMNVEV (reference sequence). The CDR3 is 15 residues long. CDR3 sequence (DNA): TGTGCCAGCAGACTGACAGGCCGCTCTGGAAACACCATATATTTT. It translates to CASRLTGRSGNTIYF.

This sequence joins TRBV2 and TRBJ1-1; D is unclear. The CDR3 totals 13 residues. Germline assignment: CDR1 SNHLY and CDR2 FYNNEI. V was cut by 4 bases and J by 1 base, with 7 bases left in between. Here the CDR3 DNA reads TGTGCCAGCAGTGTTGTCTCGAACACTGAAGCTTTCTTT. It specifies CASSVVSNTEAFF.

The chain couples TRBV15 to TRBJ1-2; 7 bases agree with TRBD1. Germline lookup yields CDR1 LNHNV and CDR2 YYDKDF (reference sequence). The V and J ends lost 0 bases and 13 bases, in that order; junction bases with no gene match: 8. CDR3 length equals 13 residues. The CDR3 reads CATSRDRQGERTF. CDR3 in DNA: TGTGCCACCAGCAGAGACCGACAGGGCGAACGCACCTTC.

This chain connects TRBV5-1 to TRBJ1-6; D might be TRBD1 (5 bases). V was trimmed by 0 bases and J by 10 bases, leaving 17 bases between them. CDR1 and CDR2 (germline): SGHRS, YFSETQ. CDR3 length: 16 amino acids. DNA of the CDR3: TGCGCCAGCAGCTTGGTAACAGGTGTTGGAGAATCACCCCTCCACTTT. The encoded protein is CASSLVTGVGESPLHF.

The CDR3 loop is CAWSVGGGGGETQYF. The CDR3 nucleotides read TGTGCCTGGAGTGTAGGCGGGGGAGGAGGAGAGACCCAGTACTTC. The chain recombines TRBV30 with TRBJ2-5; TRBD2 matches at 7 bases. Germline CDR1 is GTSNPN and CDR2 is SVGIG (reference sequence). V trimming: 0 bases; J trimming: 4 bases; junction bases outside the gene matches: 8. This CDR3 has 15 residues.

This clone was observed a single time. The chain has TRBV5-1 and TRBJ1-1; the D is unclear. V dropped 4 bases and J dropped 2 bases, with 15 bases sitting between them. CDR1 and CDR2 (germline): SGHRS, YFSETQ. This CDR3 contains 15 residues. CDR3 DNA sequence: TGCGCCAGCAGCGATACAGCCCTTCCCAACACTGAAGCTTTCTTT. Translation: CASSDTALPNTEAFF. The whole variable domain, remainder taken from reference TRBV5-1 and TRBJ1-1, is KAGVTQTPRYLIKTRGQQVTLSCSPISGHRSVSWYQQTPGQGLQFLFEYFSETQRNKGNFPGRFSGRQFSNSRSEMNVSTLELGDSALYLCASSDTALPNTEAFFGQGTRLTVV.

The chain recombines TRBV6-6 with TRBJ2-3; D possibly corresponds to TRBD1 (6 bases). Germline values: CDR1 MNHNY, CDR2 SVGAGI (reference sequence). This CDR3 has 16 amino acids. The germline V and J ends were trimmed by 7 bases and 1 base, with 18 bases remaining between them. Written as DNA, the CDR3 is TGTGCCAGCAAGAAGGGCGTCCCAGGGGGCACAGATACGCAGTATTTT. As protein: CASKKGVPGGTDTQYF.

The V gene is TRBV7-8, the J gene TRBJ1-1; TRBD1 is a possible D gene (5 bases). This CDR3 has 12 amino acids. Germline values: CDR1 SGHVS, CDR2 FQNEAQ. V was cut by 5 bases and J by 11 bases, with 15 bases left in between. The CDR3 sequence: CASSPSKAGAFF. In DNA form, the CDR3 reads TGTGCCAGCAGCCCGAGCAAGGCAGGGGCTTTCTTT.

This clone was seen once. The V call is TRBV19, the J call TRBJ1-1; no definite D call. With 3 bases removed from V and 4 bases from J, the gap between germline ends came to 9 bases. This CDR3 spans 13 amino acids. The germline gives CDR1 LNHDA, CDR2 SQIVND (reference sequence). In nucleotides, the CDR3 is TGTGCCAGTAGTATGCGGGTGGGCACTGAAGCTTTCTTT. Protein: CASSMRVGTEAFF.

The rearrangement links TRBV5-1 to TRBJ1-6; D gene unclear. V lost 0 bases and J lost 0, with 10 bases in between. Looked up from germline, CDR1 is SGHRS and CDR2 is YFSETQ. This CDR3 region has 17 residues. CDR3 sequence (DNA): TGCGCCAGCAGCTTGGAGGCACCAAGCTCCTATAATTCACCCCTCCACTTT. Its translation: CASSLEAPSSYNSPLHF.

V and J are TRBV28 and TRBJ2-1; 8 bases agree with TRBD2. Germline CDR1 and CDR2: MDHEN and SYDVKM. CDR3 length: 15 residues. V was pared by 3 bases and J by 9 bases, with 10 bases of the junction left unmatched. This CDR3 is CASSLLLADFGEQFF. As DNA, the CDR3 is TGTGCCAGCAGTTTGCTACTAGCGGATTTTGGTGAGCAGTTCTTC.

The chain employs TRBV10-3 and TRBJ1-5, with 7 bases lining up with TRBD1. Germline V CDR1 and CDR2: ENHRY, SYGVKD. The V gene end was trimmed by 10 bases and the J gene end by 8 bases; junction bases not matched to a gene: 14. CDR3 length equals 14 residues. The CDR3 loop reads CATHKGATREPQHF. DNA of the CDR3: TGTGCCACCCACAAGGGGGCCACTCGGGAGCCCCAGCATTTT.

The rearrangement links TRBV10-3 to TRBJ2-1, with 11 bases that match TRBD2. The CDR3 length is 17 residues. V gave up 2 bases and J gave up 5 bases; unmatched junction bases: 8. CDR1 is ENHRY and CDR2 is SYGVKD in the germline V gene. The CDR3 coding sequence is TGTGCCATCAGTGAGGGGGGACTAGCGGAGACCGACAATGAGCAGTTCTTC. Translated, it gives CAISEGGLAETDNEQFF.

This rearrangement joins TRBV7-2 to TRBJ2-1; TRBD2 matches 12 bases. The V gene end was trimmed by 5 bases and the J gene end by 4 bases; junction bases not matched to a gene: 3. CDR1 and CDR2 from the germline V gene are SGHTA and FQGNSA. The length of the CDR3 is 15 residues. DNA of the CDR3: TGTGCCAGCAGCGCTAGCGGGAGGGTTTACAATGAGCAGTTCTTC. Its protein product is CASSASGRVYNEQFF. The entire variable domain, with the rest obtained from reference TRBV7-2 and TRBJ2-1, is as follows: GAGVSQSPSNKVTEKGKDVELRCDPISGHTALYWYRQSLGQGLEFLIYFQGNSAPDKSGLPSDRFSAERTGGSVSTLTIQRTQQEDSAVYLCASSASGRVYNEQFFGPGTRLTVL.

The CDR3, as DNA: TGTGCCAGCAGTGAATTGGAGGGGGCGAAATCTGAAGCTTTCTTT. Translated: CASSELEGAKSEAFF. The rearrangement joins TRBV6-1 to TRBJ1-1, with TRBD1 matching over 7 bases. The CDR3 is 15 amino acids. J was trimmed by 6 bases and V by 2 bases; bases with no gene match: 9. CDR1 is MNHNS, CDR2 SASEGT, per germline.

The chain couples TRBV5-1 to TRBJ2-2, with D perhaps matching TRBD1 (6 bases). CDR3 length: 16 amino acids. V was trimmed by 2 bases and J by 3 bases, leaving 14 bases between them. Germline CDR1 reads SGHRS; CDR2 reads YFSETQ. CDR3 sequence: CASSLVQGSDTGELFF. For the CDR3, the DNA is TGCGCCAGCAGCTTAGTACAGGGATCGGACACCGGGGAGCTGTTTTTT.

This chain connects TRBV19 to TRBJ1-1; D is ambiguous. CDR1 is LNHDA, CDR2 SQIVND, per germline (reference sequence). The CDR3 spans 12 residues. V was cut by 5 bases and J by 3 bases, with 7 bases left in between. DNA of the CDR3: TGTGCCAGTAGTCACAGAGACACTGAAGCTTTCTTT. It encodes CASSHRDTEAFF.

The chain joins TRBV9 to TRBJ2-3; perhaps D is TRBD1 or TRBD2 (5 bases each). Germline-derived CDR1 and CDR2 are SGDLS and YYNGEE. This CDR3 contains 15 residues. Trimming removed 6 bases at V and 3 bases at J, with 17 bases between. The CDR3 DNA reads TGTGCCAGCACCCGATGGGGGATAGGGACAGATACGCAGTATTTT. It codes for CASTRWGIGTDTQYF.

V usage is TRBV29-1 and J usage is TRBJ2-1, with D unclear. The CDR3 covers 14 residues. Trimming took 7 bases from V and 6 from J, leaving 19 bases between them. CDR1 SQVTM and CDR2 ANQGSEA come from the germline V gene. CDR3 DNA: TGCAGCGGCACGCGCGCCCGGATGGGCAATGAGCAGTTCTTC. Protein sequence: CSGTRARMGNEQFF.

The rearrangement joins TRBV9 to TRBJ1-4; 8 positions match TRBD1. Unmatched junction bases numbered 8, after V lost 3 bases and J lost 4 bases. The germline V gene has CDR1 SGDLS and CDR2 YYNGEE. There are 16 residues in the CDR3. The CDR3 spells CASSGGDRRDNEKLFF. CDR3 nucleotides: TGTGCCAGCAGCGGGGGGGACAGGCGAGATAATGAAAAACTGTTTTTT.